This T cell receptor (beta chain) was recorded in a study of cytomegalovirus exposure and HLA in healthy donors. Study conclusions and caveats: The presence/absence work took it that sequencing depth was about the same across donors.

Germline CDR1 and CDR2: SQVTM and ANQGSEA. V lost 6 bases and J lost 6; bases outside the gene matches: 6. The CDR3 loop spans 13 amino acids. 13 Jbeta primers and 60 Vbeta primers were used for the PCR. The assay was immunoSEQ multiplex PCR, and TCRdb's table has in-frame clones only and misses some. The table records 150,000 to 200,000 clones, 75% to 90% of them present only once. A remark on this clone: The antigen remains undetermined.

The sample comprised PBMCs. The chain recombines TRBV29-1 with TRBJ2-2, with TRBD1 identical over 8 bases. The receptor comes from a woman between 18 and 29 years old in good health and CMV-seronegative. In DNA form, the CDR3 reads TGCAGCGTCGTGACAGGGGCAGCCGGGGAGCTGTTTTTT. This gives the protein CSVVTGAAGELFF.